The 25 T cell receptor beta chains reported below all come from one sample, sequenced in a study of control samples from healthy donors and cancer patients. The repertoire was sequenced with immunoSEQ multiplex PCR; TCRdb's copy has only in-frame clones and lacks some. The sample includes 150,000 to 200,000 clones, about 90% of them seen just once. Sequences were obtained from blood. Receptor source: a woman under 40 in good health.

This rearrangement joins TRBV29-1 to TRBJ2-1, with 8 bases matching TRBD1. This CDR3 is 14 amino acids long. CDR1 is SQVTM, CDR2 ANQGSEA, per germline. The V and J ends lost 4 bases and 6 bases, in that order; junction bases with no gene match: 8. The CDR3 DNA reads as TGCAGCGTTGGGAGACAGGGGAGAGGCAATGAGCAGTTCTTC. Translation gives CSVGRQGRGNEQFF.

This CDR3 reads CATSRGLAVDTQYF. DNA for the CDR3: TGTGCCACCAGCAGAGGACTAGCGGTAGATACGCAGTATTTT. The chain uses TRBV15 and TRBJ2-3; 9 nucleotides match TRBD2. CDR3 length: 14 amino acids. Germline values: CDR1 LNHNV, CDR2 YYDKDF (reference sequence). V dropped 1 base and J dropped 5; count of bases not matched to a gene: 1.

This clone showed up just once. The chain joins TRBV5-6 to TRBJ1-1, with 8 bases identical to TRBD1. CDR3 length: 15 residues. In germline, CDR1 is SGHDT, CDR2 YYEEEE. J lost 2 bases, V lost 2 bases, and 5 bases had no gene match. The CDR3 reads CASSFWTGRNTEAFF. The CDR3 DNA reads as TGTGCCAGCAGCTTTTGGACAGGGCGAAACACTGAAGCTTTCTTT.

The genes are TRBV19 and TRBJ2-1; D possibly matches TRBD1 or TRBD2 (5 bases each). V was pared by 4 bases and J by 8 bases, with 18 bases between. The germline V gene has CDR1 LNHDA and CDR2 SQIVND (reference sequence). This CDR3 region has 15 residues. The CDR3 bases are TGTGCCAGTAGTAAGGAGGCGCCGATGACAGATGAGCAGTTCTTC. This encodes CASSKEAPMTDEQFF.

The CDR3 sequence is CASSSPGTSGTDTQYF. The CDR3 DNA reads as TGTGCCAGTAGTTCTCCCGGGACTAGCGGAACAGATACGCAGTATTTT. The V and J genes are TRBV19 and TRBJ2-3, with TRBD2 matching over 11 bases. The CDR3 covers 16 residues. Unmatched junction bases numbered 7, after V lost 5 bases and J lost 3 bases. CDR1 and CDR2 (germline): LNHDA, SQIVND (reference sequence). The whole variable domain, filled in from reference TRBV19 and TRBJ2-3, reads DGGITQSPKYLFRKEGQNVTLSCEQNLNHDAMYWYRQDPGQGLRLIYYSQIVNDFQKGDIAEGYSVSREKKESFPLTVTSAQKNPTAFYLCASSSPGTSGTDTQYFGPGTRLTVL.

This sequence joins TRBV27 and TRBJ2-5; D may correspond to TRBD1 or TRBD2 (5 bases each). CDR3 size: 16 residues. CDR1 is MNHEY and CDR2 is SMNVEV in the germline V gene (reference sequence). Deletions cut 5 bases from V and 4 bases from J, with 20 bases between. CDR3 coding DNA: TGTGCCAGCAGTCCCCCGGGACCCCGGTGGACAGAGACCCAGTACTTC. This codes for CASSPPGPRWTETQYF.

The rearrangement links TRBV7-2 to TRBJ2-7, with 8 positions matching TRBD2. The trim removed 1 base at V and 4 bases at J, leaving 9 bases unmatched. The CDR3 loop spans 16 amino acids. Germline CDR1 SGHTA, CDR2 FQGNSA. The CDR3 sequence: CASSLGFSGSEYEQYF. The DNA for the CDR3 is TGTGCCAGCAGCTTAGGTTTCAGCGGGAGTGAGTACGAGCAGTACTTC. Full variable domain (rest looked up from reference TRBV7-2 and TRBJ2-7): GAGVSQSPSNKVTEKGKDVELRCDPISGHTALYWYRQSLGQGLEFLIYFQGNSAPDKSGLPSDRFSAERTGGSVSTLTIQRTQQEDSAVYLCASSLGFSGSEYEQYFGPGTRLTVT.

This chain links TRBV19 with TRBJ2-1; 7 positions match TRBD1. With V trimmed by 7 bases and J by 3 bases, 9 bases remained unmatched. CDR1 is LNHDA, CDR2 SQIVND, per germline (reference sequence). The CDR3 runs 15 residues. The DNA for the CDR3 is TGTGCCAGTACCTCTCAGACAGGGATCTACAATGAGCAGTTCTTC. Its translation is CASTSQTGIYNEQFF.

The chain uses TRBV21-1 and TRBJ2-7; the table's D call, TRBD1, has no DNA check behind it. TRBV21-1 is a recognized pseudogene. The CDR3 consists of 12 residues. In DNA, the CDR3 is TGTGCCAGCCCAACAGGGGACGACGAGCAGTACTTC. Translating it yields CASPTGDDEQYF.

Only one count was recorded for this clone. The rearrangement links TRBV19 to TRBJ2-7, with D perhaps matching TRBD1 or TRBD2 (7 bases each). The V and J ends lost 5 bases and 1 base respectively, with 15 bases between them. Germline CDR1 reads LNHDA; CDR2 reads SQIVND (reference sequence). This CDR3 has 15 residues. CDR3 in amino acids: CASSPRQGLSYEQYF. The DNA of the CDR3 is TGTGCCAGTAGTCCGAGACAGGGACTATCCTACGAGCAGTACTTC.

V is TRBV11-2 and J is TRBJ2-5; D unclear. Germline assignment: CDR1 SGHAT and CDR2 FQNNGV. The V end lost 0 bases, the J end lost 5 bases, and 4 bases lay between the germline ends. CDR3 length: 12 amino acids. This CDR3 is CASSLDIETQYF. CDR3 in DNA: TGTGCCAGCAGCTTAGACATCGAGACCCAGTACTTC.

This clone was found once. The chain links TRBV27 to TRBJ2-1; 10 nucleotides align to TRBD2. With V trimmed by 2 bases and J by 5 bases, 3 bases remained unmatched. CDR3 size: 15 residues. Germline assignment: CDR1 MNHEY and CDR2 SMNVEV (reference sequence). CDR3 residues: CASSLRLAGDNEQFF. Written as DNA, the CDR3 is TGTGCCAGCAGTTTACGGCTAGCGGGAGACAATGAGCAGTTCTTC.

This chain joins TRBV28 and TRBJ1-5; TRBD1 might be the D (5 bases). CDR1 is MDHEN and CDR2 is SYDVKM in the germline V gene. V was clipped by 5 bases and J by 14 bases, with 13 bases between them. CDR3 length equals 11 residues. CDR3 sequence: CASSHRQFKHF. CDR3 bases: TGTGCCAGCAGTCACCGACAGTTCAAGCATTTT.

The CDR3 is CASRRPGTTNTGELFF. The CDR3 region has the DNA TGTGCCAGCCGGAGGCCCGGGACAACGAACACCGGGGAGCTGTTTTTT. The rearrangement uses TRBV11-2 and TRBJ2-2; possible D gene TRBD1, 6 bases. The germline gives CDR1 SGHAT, CDR2 FQNNGV. The V and J ends lost 8 bases and 0 bases respectively, with 16 bases between them. This CDR3 spans 16 amino acids.

The chain links TRBV10-3 to TRBJ1-4; TRBD1 might be the D (5 bases). With 8 bases removed from V and 5 bases from J, the gap between germline ends came to 15 bases. The germline V gene has CDR1 ENHRY and CDR2 SYGVKD. CDR3 size: 14 residues. The CDR3: CAIVSWGVNEKLFF. CDR3 DNA: TGTGCCATCGTCTCGTGGGGGGTGAATGAAAAACTGTTTTTT.

The chain is built from TRBV20-1 and TRBJ2-1; D not certain. CDR1 and CDR2 (germline): DFQATT, SNEGSKA (reference sequence). V lost 4 bases and J lost 4, with 11 bases in between. This CDR3 has 13 residues. CDR3 in amino acids: CSATEREYNEQFF. The CDR3 bases are TGCAGTGCTACTGAGCGAGAGTACAATGAGCAGTTCTTC.

V and J are TRBV28 and TRBJ2-3; 8 bases are shared with TRBD2. The V gene end was trimmed by 4 bases and the J gene end by 0 bases; junction bases not matched to a gene: 6. Germline V CDR1 and CDR2: MDHEN, SYDVKM. The CDR3 contains 16 residues. In nucleotides, the CDR3 is TGTGCCAGCAGTTCTTTCGAGCGGGGGAGCACAGATACGCAGTATTTT. The encoded protein is CASSSFERGSTDTQYF.

The chain carries TRBV6-1 and TRBJ2-4; D is unclear. CDR1 is MNHNS and CDR2 is SASEGT in the germline V gene. The CDR3 runs 16 residues. Trimming took off 0 bases at V and 1 base at J, with 10 bases between the two ends. The CDR3, as DNA: TGTGCCAGCAGTGAAGCAAGCATTCGGGCCAAAAACATTCAGTACTTC. It is translated as CASSEASIRAKNIQYF.

V usage is TRBV5-1 and J usage is TRBJ2-2, with 14 bases fitting TRBD2. In germline, CDR1 is SGHRS, CDR2 YFSETQ. This CDR3 is 19 amino acids long. J was trimmed by 1 base and V by 4 bases; bases with no gene match: 9. The CDR3 DNA follows: TGCGCCAGCAGCCCGGGACTAGCGGGAGACGCCCGGAACACCGGGGAGCTGTTTTTT. Encoded protein: CASSPGLAGDARNTGELFF.

Only one count was recorded for this clone. At the DNA level, this CDR3 is encoded by other sequences in the same sample as well. The rearrangement links TRBV6-6 to TRBJ1-1; D remains unclear. This CDR3 has 12 amino acids. CDR1 is MNHNY, CDR2 SVGAGI, per germline (reference sequence). The V end was cut by 0 bases, the J end by 5 bases, with 4 bases between. The CDR3 bases are TGTGCCAGCAGTTACTCGACAACTGAAGCTTTCTTT. It codes for CASSYSTTEAFF.

This clone was recorded once. The J gene is TRBJ2-4, the V gene TRBV27, with TRBD2 matching over 7 bases. Per germline, CDR1 MNHEY and CDR2 SMNVEV (reference sequence). This CDR3 spans 15 amino acids. The ends lost 8 bases at V and 0 bases at J; junction bases unmatched: 7. In DNA form, the CDR3 reads TGTGCCAGCGGGGTGGTAGCGGGAGCCAAAAACATTCAGTACTTC. Translated: CASGVVAGAKNIQYF.

The rearrangement uses TRBV2 and TRBJ2-1; D gene unclear. The CDR3 length is 14 residues. Germline assignment: CDR1 SNHLY and CDR2 FYNNEI. Trimming cost V 10 bases and J 0 bases, with 13 bases left between them. The CDR3 spells CATQTPRSYNEQFF. CDR3 sequence (DNA): TGTGCCACCCAGACACCTCGCTCCTACAATGAGCAGTTCTTC.

This sequence joins TRBV5-4 and TRBJ2-1; 10 bases line up with TRBD2. This CDR3 has 16 amino acids. Germline V gene data show CDR1 as SGHNT and CDR2 as YYREEE (reference sequence). The V and J ends lost 0 bases and 9 bases, in that order; junction bases with no gene match: 9. CDR3 nucleotide sequence: TGTGCCAGCAGCTTGGTGACTAGCGGGCCAGGTAGTGAGCAGTTCTTC. It codes for CASSLVTSGPGSEQFF.

The V and J genes are TRBV19 and TRBJ2-1; D might be TRBD1 (6 bases). The CDR3 sequence is 14 residues long. Trimming took 5 bases from V and 10 from J, leaving 18 bases between them. Germline V gene sequence: CDR1 LNHDA, CDR2 SQIVND (reference sequence). The CDR3 sequence: CASSFQGKAREQFF. The CDR3 coding sequence is TGTGCCAGTAGTTTCCAGGGGAAGGCTCGGGAGCAGTTCTTC.

J is TRBJ2-2 and V is TRBV15; D perhaps matches TRBD2 (6 bases). The CDR3 totals 11 residues. Germline V gene lookup returns CDR1 LNHNV and CDR2 YYDKDF (reference sequence). The V end was cut by 11 bases, the J end by 4 bases, with 8 bases between. CDR3 amino acids: CAVSGTGELFF. The CDR3 nucleotides read TGTGCCGTTAGCGGCACCGGGGAGCTGTTTTTT.